This section outlines one T cell receptor (beta chain) sequence together with its context. The sample is drawn from a study of blood T cell repertoires in COVID-19. On the study more broadly: Collection of acute and convalescent COVID-19 samples took place in the United States, Italy and Spain.

This CDR3 is built from 13 residues. Trimming left V 0 bases short and J 4 bases short, with 7 bases between. Original processing notes: Reference gene primer amplification in the assay estimated nucleated cell counts. TCRdb's copy holds only in-frame clones and misses some; the assay was immunoSEQ multiplex PCR. That table furnishes V, J and clone size, whereas the DNA furnished D and trimming. Here the sample spans about 14,000 clones, around 77% being singletons. The genes are TRBV12-3 or TRBV12-4 and TRBJ2-7, with D perhaps matching TRBD2 (6 bases). This clonotype was sampled from a human donor in a cohort sampled during active COVID-19. Sample: peripheral blood. CDR3 coding DNA: TGTGCCAGCAGTTTAGCGGGGGGTTACGAGCAGTACTTC. Amino acids: CASSLAGGYEQYF.